This TCR beta chain was captured in a study of blood T cell repertoires in COVID-19. Study-level information: Spain, Italy and the United States supplied samples that represented acute and convalescent COVID-19. From T cells, B-cell-depleted T cells, or PBMCs came the material, which was cDNA or gDNA.

This clone counts as medium-sized (0.01 to 0.1%). Other DNA sequences of this sample code for an identical CDR3. Those enrolled in Seattle joined during active infection and were followed longitudinally afterward. As handled by the study authors: Amplification of reference gene primers was used by the study to estimate nucleated cell counts. Generated by immunoSEQ multiplex PCR, the TCRdb table keeps only in-frame clones and is missing some. That table supplies the V and J calls and clone size; D and trimming were determined from the DNA. The table has approximately 89,000 clones, about 77% seen once. The material sequenced was peripheral blood. The TCR comes from a man between 65 and 85 years old with COVID-19, enrolled during active disease.

CDR3 in DNA: TGTGCCAGCAGCTTGGTCGGGACAGGGGGCTACGAGCAGTACTTC. As protein: CASSLVGTGGYEQYF. This sequence joins TRBV5-6 and TRBJ2-7; TRBD1 agrees at 11 bases. V shed 0 bases, J shed 3 bases, and the junction held 2 bases outside the gene matches. The CDR3 is 15 amino acids. In germline, CDR1 is SGHDT, CDR2 YYEEEE. Supplemented by reference TRBV5-6 and TRBJ2-7, the full variable domain reads DAGVTQSPTHLIKTRGQQVTLRCSPKSGHDTVSWYQQALGQGPQFIFQYYEEEERQRGNFPDRFSGHQFPNYSSELNVNALLLGDSALYLCASSLVGTGGYEQYFGPGTRLTVT.